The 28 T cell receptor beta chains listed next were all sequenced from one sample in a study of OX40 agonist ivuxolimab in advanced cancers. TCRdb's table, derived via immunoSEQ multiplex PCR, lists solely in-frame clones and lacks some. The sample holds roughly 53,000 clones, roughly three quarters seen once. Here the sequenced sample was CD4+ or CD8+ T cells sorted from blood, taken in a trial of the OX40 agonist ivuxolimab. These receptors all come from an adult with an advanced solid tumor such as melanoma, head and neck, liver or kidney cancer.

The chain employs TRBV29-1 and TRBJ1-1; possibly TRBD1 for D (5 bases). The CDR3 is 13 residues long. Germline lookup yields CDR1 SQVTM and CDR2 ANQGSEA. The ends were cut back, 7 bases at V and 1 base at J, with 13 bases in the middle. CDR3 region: CSAERQGNTEAFF. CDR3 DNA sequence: TGCAGCGCCGAGAGGCAGGGGAACACTGAAGCTTTCTTT.

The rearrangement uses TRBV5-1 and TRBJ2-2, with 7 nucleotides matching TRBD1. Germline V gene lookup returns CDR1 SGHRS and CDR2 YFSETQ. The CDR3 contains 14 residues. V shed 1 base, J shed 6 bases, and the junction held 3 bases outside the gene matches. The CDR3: CASSLTGVPGELFF. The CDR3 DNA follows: TGCGCCAGCAGCTTGACAGGGGTCCCCGGGGAGCTGTTTTTT. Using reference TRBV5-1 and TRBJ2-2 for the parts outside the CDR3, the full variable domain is KAGVTQTPRYLIKTRGQQVTLSCSPISGHRSVSWYQQTPGQGLQFLFEYFSETQRNKGNFPGRFSGRQFSNSRSEMNVSTLELGDSALYLCASSLTGVPGELFFGEGSRLTVL.

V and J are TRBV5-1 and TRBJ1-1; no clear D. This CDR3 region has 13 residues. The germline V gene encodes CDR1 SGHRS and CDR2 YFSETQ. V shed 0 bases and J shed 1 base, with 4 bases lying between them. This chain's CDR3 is CASSLGTNTEAFF. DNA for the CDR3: TGCGCCAGCAGCTTGGGGACGAACACTGAAGCTTTCTTT.

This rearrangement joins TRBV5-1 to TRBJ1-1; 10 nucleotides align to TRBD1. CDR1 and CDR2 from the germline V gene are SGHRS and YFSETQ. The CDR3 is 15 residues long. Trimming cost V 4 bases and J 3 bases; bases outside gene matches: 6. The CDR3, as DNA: TGCGCCAGCAGCAAGACAGGGGGCGTAGACACTGAAGCTTTCTTT. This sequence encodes CASSKTGGVDTEAFF.

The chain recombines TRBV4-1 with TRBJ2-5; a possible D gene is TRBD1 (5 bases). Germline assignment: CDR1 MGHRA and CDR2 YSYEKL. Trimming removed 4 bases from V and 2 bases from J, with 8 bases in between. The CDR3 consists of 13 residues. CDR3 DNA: TGCGCCAGCAGCCGGGGCCCTCAAGAGACCCAGTACTTC. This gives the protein CASSRGPQETQYF.

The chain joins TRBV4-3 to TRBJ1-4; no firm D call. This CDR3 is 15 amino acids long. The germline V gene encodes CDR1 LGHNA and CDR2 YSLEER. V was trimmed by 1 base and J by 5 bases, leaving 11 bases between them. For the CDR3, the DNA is TGCGCCAGCAGCCAAGGCCCAGACGAGAATGAAAAACTGTTTTTT. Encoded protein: CASSQGPDENEKLFF.

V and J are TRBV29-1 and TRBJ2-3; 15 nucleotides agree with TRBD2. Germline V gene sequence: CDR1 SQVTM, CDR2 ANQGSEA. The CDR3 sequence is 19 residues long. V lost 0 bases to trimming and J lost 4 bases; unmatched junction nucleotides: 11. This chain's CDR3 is CSVEDRTSGGALAPDTQYF. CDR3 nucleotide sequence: TGCAGCGTTGAAGATCGGACTAGCGGGGGGGCGTTGGCGCCAGATACGCAGTATTTT.

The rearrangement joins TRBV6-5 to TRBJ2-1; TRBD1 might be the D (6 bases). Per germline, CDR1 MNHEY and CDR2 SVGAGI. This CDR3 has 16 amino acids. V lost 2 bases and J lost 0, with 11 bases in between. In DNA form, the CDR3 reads TGTGCCAGCAGTTACCAACAGGGAAGCTCCTACAATGAGCAGTTCTTC. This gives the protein CASSYQQGSSYNEQFF.

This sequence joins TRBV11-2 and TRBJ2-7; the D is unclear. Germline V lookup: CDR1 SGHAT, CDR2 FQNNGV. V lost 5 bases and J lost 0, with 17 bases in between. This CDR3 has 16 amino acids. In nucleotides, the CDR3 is TGTGCCAGCAGCCCTCCCGGTTTGGTTAGCTCCTACGAGCAGTACTTC. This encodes CASSPPGLVSSYEQYF.

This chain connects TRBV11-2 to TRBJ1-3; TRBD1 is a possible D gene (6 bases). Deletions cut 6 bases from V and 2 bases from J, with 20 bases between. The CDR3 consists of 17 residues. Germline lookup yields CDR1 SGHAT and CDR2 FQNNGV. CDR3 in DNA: TGTGCCAGCAGTTCAACAAAGACAGGCATCACTGGAAACACCATATATTTT. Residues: CASSSTKTGITGNTIYF.

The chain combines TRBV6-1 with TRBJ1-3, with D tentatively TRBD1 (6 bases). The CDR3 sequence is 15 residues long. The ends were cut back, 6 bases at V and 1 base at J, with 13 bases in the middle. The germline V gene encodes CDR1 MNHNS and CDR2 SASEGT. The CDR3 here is CASRSGGQSGNTIYF. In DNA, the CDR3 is TGTGCCAGCAGGTCCGGGGGGCAGTCTGGAAACACCATATATTTT.

This CDR3 reads CSVRVATNEKLFF. Written as DNA, the CDR3 is TGCAGCGTGAGGGTCGCAACTAATGAAAAACTGTTTTTT. The chain couples TRBV29-1 to TRBJ1-4; no reliable D call. This CDR3 region has 13 residues. The V and J ends lost 6 bases and 0 bases respectively, with 8 bases between them. The germline V gene has CDR1 SQVTM and CDR2 ANQGSEA.

The CDR3 loop is CASSPTGGGNYGYTF. CDR3 DNA sequence: TGTGCCAGCAGCCCAACAGGGGGAGGTAACTATGGCTACACCTTC. The rearrangement uses TRBV5-6 and TRBJ1-2; 8 nucleotides match TRBD1. This CDR3 spans 15 amino acids. Germline V gives CDR1 SGHDT, CDR2 YYEEEE. V shed 4 bases and J 1 base; nucleotides not matched to a gene: 6.

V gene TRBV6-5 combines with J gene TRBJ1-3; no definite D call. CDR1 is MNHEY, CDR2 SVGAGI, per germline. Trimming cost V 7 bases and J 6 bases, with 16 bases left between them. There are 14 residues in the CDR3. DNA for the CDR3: TGTGCCAGCACCCTGGGATTACTCCTAAACACCATATATTTT. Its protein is CASTLGLLLNTIYF.

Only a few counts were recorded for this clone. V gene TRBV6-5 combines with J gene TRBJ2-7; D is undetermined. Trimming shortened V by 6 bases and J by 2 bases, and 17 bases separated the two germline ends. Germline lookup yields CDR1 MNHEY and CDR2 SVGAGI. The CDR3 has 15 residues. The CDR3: CASRRGGQSAYEQYF. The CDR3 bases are TGTGCCAGCAGACGCGGTGGCCAGAGCGCCTACGAGCAGTACTTC.

Here the CDR3 DNA reads TGTGCCAGCTCTTCCGGGACAGGGGGCCTCTCAGGAGGCACTGAAGCTTTCTTT. Translation: CASSSGTGGLSGGTEAFF. The rearrangement links TRBV19 to TRBJ1-1, with 12 bases lining up with TRBD1. J was trimmed by 4 bases and V by 9 bases; bases with no gene match: 18. CDR3 length equals 18 residues. The germline V gene has CDR1 LNHDA and CDR2 SQIVND (reference sequence).

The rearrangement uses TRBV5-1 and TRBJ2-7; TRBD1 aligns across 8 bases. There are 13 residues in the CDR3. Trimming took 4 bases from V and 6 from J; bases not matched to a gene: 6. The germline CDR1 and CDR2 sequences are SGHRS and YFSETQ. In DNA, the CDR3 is TGCGCCAGCAGCGTGGGACAGGATAGCGAGCAGTACTTC. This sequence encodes CASSVGQDSEQYF.

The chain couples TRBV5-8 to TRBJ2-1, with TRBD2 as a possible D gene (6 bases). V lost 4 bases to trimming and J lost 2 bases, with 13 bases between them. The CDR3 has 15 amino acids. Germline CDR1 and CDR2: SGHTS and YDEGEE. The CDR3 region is CASSATRVPYNEQFF. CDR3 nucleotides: TGTGCCAGCAGCGCGACTAGAGTCCCCTACAATGAGCAGTTCTTC.

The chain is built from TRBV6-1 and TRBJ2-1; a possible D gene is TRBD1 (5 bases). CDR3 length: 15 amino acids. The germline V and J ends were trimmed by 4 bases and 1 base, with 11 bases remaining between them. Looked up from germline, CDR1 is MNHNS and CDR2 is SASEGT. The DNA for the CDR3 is TGTGCCAGCAGTGTGGGGCCAGCGTCCTACAATGAGCAGTTCTTC. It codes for CASSVGPASYNEQFF.

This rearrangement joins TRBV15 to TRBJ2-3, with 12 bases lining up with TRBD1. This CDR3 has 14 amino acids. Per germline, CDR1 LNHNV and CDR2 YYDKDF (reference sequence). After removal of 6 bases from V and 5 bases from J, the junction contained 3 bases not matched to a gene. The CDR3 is CATSRDRGRDTQYF. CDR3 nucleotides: TGTGCCACCAGTAGGGACAGGGGGCGAGATACGCAGTATTTT.

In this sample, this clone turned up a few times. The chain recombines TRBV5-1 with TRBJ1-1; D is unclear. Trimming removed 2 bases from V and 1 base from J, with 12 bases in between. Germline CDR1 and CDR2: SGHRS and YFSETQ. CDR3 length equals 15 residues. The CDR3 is CASSLTASTNTEAFF. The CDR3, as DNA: TGCGCCAGCAGCTTAACAGCGTCAACGAACACTGAAGCTTTCTTT. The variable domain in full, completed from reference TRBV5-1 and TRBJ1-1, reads KAGVTQTPRYLIKTRGQQVTLSCSPISGHRSVSWYQQTPGQGLQFLFEYFSETQRNKGNFPGRFSGRQFSNSRSEMNVSTLELGDSALYLCASSLTASTNTEAFFGQGTRLTVV.

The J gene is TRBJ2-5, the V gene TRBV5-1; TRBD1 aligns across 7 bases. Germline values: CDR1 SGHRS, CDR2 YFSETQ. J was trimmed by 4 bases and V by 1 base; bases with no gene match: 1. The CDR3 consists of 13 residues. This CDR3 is CASSLTGAETQYF. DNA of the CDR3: TGCGCCAGCAGCTTGACAGGGGCAGAGACCCAGTACTTC.

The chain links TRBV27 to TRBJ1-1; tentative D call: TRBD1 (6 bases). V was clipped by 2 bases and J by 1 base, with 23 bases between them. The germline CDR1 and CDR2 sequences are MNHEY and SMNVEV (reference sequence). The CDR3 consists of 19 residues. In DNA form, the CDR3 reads TGTGCCAGCAGTTTAGGGACACGGACGGCTAAGAGCGGGAACACTGAAGCTTTCTTT. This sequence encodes CASSLGTRTAKSGNTEAFF.

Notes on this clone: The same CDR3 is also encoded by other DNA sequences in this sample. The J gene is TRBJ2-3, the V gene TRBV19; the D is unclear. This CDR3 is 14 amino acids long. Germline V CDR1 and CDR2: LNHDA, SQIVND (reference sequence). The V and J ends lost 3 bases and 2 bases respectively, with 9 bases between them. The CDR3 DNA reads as TGTGCCAGTAGTATCGGCGGTTCCACAGATACGCAGTATTTT. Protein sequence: CASSIGGSTDTQYF.

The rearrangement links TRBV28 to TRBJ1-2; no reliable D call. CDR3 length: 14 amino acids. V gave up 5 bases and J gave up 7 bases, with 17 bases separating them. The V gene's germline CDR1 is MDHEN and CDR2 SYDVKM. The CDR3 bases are TGTGCCAGCAGTCAGAGTCCTGCCCCCCTTGGCTACACCTTC. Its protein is CASSQSPAPLGYTF.

CDR3 bases: TGTGCCAGCAGTTTAAGGGCTAGCTTGATAAATGAGCAGTTCTTC. It yields the protein CASSLRASLINEQFF. V is TRBV28 and J is TRBJ2-1; tentatively, D is TRBD2 (5 bases). Germline V CDR1 and CDR2: MDHEN, SYDVKM. The CDR3 length is 15 residues. V was trimmed by 2 bases and J by 7 bases, leaving 15 bases between them.

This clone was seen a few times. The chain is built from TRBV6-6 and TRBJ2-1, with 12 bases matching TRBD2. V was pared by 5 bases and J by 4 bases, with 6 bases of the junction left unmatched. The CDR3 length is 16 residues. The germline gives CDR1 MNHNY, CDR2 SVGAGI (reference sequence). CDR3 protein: CASSGTGLAGYNEQFF. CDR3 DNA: TGTGCCAGCAGTGGGACCGGACTAGCGGGGTACAATGAGCAGTTCTTC.

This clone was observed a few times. Here the CDR3 DNA reads TGTGCCAGCAGCAAGGGGACAGGGGGGTACGATGAGCAGTTCTTC. It specifies CASSKGTGGYDEQFF. The chain joins TRBV5-4 to TRBJ2-1, with 11 bases aligning to TRBD1. V lost 4 bases, J lost 8 bases, and 8 bases stayed unmatched. The CDR3 has 15 amino acids. The germline V gene encodes CDR1 SGHNT and CDR2 YYREEE (reference sequence).